These T cell receptor beta chains were read from a single sample in a study of T cell responses to AZD1222 COVID-19 vaccine. Measured with immunoSEQ multiplex PCR; TCRdb has only the in-frame clones, and not every one. The table records fewer than 200,000 clones, around 93% of them present only once. Sequenced here: peripheral blood, sampled on day 0 of AZD1222 vaccination. These receptors came from an adult in good health. CDR3s include the opening cysteine and the closing phenylalanine or tryptophan. The order of the fields is V gene, J gene, D gene, clone size, CDR3 DNA, CDR3 protein. The D gene is left open where the match is weak. Rows give clone size only sometimes, using once, few, many, or a class for an expanded clone.

V gene: TRBV12-3/TRBV12-4; J gene: TRBJ2-5; D gene: NA; clone size: NA; CDR3 DNA: TGTGCCAGCAGGAAAAGGTTTGGGGAGACCCAGTACTTC; CDR3 protein: CASRKRFGETQYF
V gene: TRBV19; J gene: TRBJ2-3; D gene: TRBD2; clone size: NA; CDR3 DNA: TGTGCCAGTAGTAATGGCGGGAGGCGCACAGATACGCAGTATTTT; CDR3 protein: CASSNGGRRTDTQYF
V gene: TRBV28; J gene: TRBJ1-5; D gene: TRBD1; clone size: NA; CDR3 DNA: TGTGCCAGCAGTAACAGGGGAGGCGATCAGCCCCAGCATTTT; CDR3 protein: CASSNRGGDQPQHF
V gene: TRBV29-1; J gene: TRBJ1-1; D gene: NA; clone size: NA; CDR3 DNA: TGCAGCGTTGATGTAGGGGTTGGTGAAGCTTTCTTT; CDR3 protein: CSVDVGVGEAFF
V gene: TRBV30; J gene: TRBJ2-1; D gene: NA; clone size: NA; CDR3 DNA: TGTGCCTGGAGTTCGGACAGCAAGGGGTCCTACAATGAGCAGTTCTTC; CDR3 protein: CAWSSDSKGSYNEQFF
V gene: TRBV7-8; J gene: TRBJ2-4; D gene: TRBD2; clone size: NA; CDR3 DNA: TGTGCCAGCAGCTTAGATCGTTCCCTAGCGGGAGGGGGGAAGGCCAAAAACATTCAGTACTTC; CDR3 protein: CASSLDRSLAGGGKAKNIQYF
V gene: TRBV6-2/TRBV6-3; J gene: TRBJ2-1; D gene: NA; clone size: NA; CDR3 DNA: TGTGCCAGCAGTTACCCGCCGGTCCTAGGACAACCCAATGAGCAGTTCTTC; CDR3 protein: CASSYPPVLGQPNEQFF
V gene: TRBV4-3; J gene: TRBJ2-2; D gene: TRBD2; clone size: NA; CDR3 DNA: TGCGCCAGCAGCCGAATAGCGGGGGGATTCGCCGGGGAGCTGTTTTTT; CDR3 protein: CASSRIAGGFAGELFF
V gene: TRBV11-2; J gene: TRBJ2-1; D gene: NA; clone size: NA; CDR3 DNA: TGTGCCAGCAGCTTAGATATAGCGCAGGTAATTACGCAGAAATACAATGAGCAGTTCTTC; CDR3 protein: CASSLDIAQVITQKYNEQFF
V gene: TRBV7-2; J gene: TRBJ1-1; D gene: TRBD1; clone size: NA; CDR3 DNA: TGTGCCAGCAGCCTACGACAGGGTGGTGAAGCTTTCTTT; CDR3 protein: CASSLRQGGEAFF
V gene: TRBV6-6; J gene: TRBJ2-7; D gene: TRBD2; clone size: NA; CDR3 DNA: TGTGCCAGCACCCTCGGACTAGCGGGGCCCTACGAGCAGTACTTC; CDR3 protein: CASTLGLAGPYEQYF
V gene: TRBV3-1/TRBV3-2; J gene: TRBJ2-7; D gene: NA; clone size: once; CDR3 DNA: TGTGCCAGCAGCCAAGTTCGAGGGGCTGGAGAGCAGTACTTC; CDR3 protein: CASSQVRGAGEQYF
V gene: TRBV5-1; J gene: TRBJ1-2; D gene: NA; clone size: NA; CDR3 DNA: TGCGCCAGCAGCTTGTCAGGGGACTATGGCTACACCTTC; CDR3 protein: CASSLSGDYGYTF
V gene: TRBV4-3; J gene: TRBJ1-2; D gene: TRBD1; clone size: NA; CDR3 DNA: TGCGCCAGCAGCCAAGATACCCAGGGGGATCGTGGCTACACCTTC; CDR3 protein: CASSQDTQGDRGYTF
V gene: TRBV9; J gene: TRBJ1-1; D gene: NA; clone size: NA; CDR3 DNA: TGTGCCAGCAGCGATTTGACTAACACTGAAGCTTTCTTT; CDR3 protein: CASSDLTNTEAFF
V gene: TRBV5-6; J gene: TRBJ1-6; D gene: NA; clone size: NA; CDR3 DNA: TGTGCCAGCAGCTTGGACGGGAAAATACGGGGTAATTCACCCCTCCACTTT; CDR3 protein: CASSLDGKIRGNSPLHF
V gene: TRBV7-2; J gene: TRBJ2-7; D gene: TRBD2; clone size: NA; CDR3 DNA: TGTGCCAGCAGTCCAATAGCGGGAGGGTCCTACGAGCAGTACTTC; CDR3 protein: CASSPIAGGSYEQYF
V gene: TRBV6-2/TRBV6-3; J gene: TRBJ1-2; D gene: NA; clone size: NA; CDR3 DNA: TGTGCCAGCAGTCAAAGTGGGAGTAACTATGGCTACACCTTC; CDR3 protein: CASSQSGSNYGYTF